These 5 T cell receptor beta chains were sequenced from one sample in a study of radiotherapy plus CTLA-4 blockade in lung cancer. Only in-frame clones appear in the TCRdb table, and some are missing; sequencing was by immunoSEQ multiplex PCR. The sample includes roughly 25,000 clones, 73% of them seen just once. Sequenced here: peripheral blood, sampled from a patient treated with radiotherapy plus ipilimumab. The source is a human donor with non-small cell lung cancer who had stable disease on radiotherapy plus ipilimumab.

V gene TRBV28 combines with J gene TRBJ2-2; D gene uncertain. CDR1 and CDR2 from the germline V gene are MDHEN and SYDVKM. The V gene lost 4 bases and the J gene lost 1 base, with 10 bases spanning the gap. This CDR3 has 15 residues. CDR3 nucleotide sequence: TGTGCCAGCAGTTCCGGATGGGTGAACACCGGGGAGCTGTTTTTT. Protein product: CASSSGWVNTGELFF.

This clone has just one count. The chain joins TRBV19 to TRBJ2-1; 12 bases line up with TRBD2. This CDR3 region has 15 residues. Trimming took 7 bases from V and 9 from J; bases not matched to a gene: 10. The germline V gene encodes CDR1 LNHDA and CDR2 SQIVND (reference sequence). The CDR3 coding sequence is TGTGCCAGTACCCCGGCTAGCGGGAGGGCCAGTGAGCAGTTCTTC. It yields the protein CASTPASGRASEQFF.

J is TRBJ1-2 and V is TRBV10-2, with TRBD1 matching 10 bases. J lost 6 bases, V lost 10 bases, and 11 bases had no gene match. CDR1 WSHSY and CDR2 SAAADI come from the germline V gene. The CDR3 runs 14 residues. In DNA, the CDR3 is TGCGCCACCTTCCGCGACGGGACAGGGGATGGCTACACCTTC. It codes for CATFRDGTGDGYTF.

This clone was counted a few times. V gene TRBV7-3 combines with J gene TRBJ2-2; D remains unclear. Germline V gene lookup returns CDR1 SGHTA and CDR2 FQGTGA. Trimming stripped 1 base from V and 5 bases from J, with 11 bases between. This CDR3 region has 15 residues. The CDR3 region is CASSLNPPPTGELFF. CDR3 nucleotide sequence: TGTGCCAGCAGCTTAAATCCCCCTCCAACCGGGGAGCTGTTTTTT. The complete variable domain, with remaining parts taken from reference TRBV7-3 and TRBJ2-2, reads GAGVSQTPSNKVTEKGKYVELRCDPISGHTALYWYRQSLGQGPEFLIYFQGTGAADDSGLPNDRFFAVRPEGSVSTLKIQRTERGDSAVYLCASSLNPPPTGELFFGEGSRLTVL.

This clone is medium-sized within its sample. The chain combines TRBV19 with TRBJ2-7; 10 bases are a match to TRBD1. The CDR3 extends over 12 amino acids. V shed 7 bases, J shed 5 bases, and the junction held 2 bases outside the gene matches. CDR1 LNHDA and CDR2 SQIVND come from the germline V gene (reference sequence). CDR3 coding DNA: TGTGCCAGTATAGGGACAGGGGACGAGCAGTACTTC. This codes for CASIGTGDEQYF. The full variable domain, completed using reference TRBV19 and TRBJ2-7, is DGGITQSPKYLFRKEGQNVTLSCEQNLNHDAMYWYRQDPGQGLRLIYYSQIVNDFQKGDIAEGYSVSREKKESFPLTVTSAQKNPTAFYLCASIGTGDEQYFGPGTRLTVT.